The rows below give T cell receptor beta chains drawn from one sample of a study of T cell responses to AZD1222 COVID-19 vaccine. Sequencing was performed with immunoSEQ multiplex PCR; in TCRdb, only in-frame clones are kept and a portion is missing. The table lists about 85,000 clones, roughly 90% of them singletons. The material sequenced was peripheral blood, taken on day 0 of AZD1222 vaccination. Every receptor here comes from an adult in good health. Each CDR3 is given with its conserved first and last residue. D genes are given only for firm matches. Rows may omit the clone size; those that give it use once, few, many or a size class.

CDR3,DNA,J,D,size,V
CASSLRDRNYEQYF,TGTGCCAGCAGCTTAAGGGACAGAAACTACGAGCAGTACTTC,TRBJ2-7,TRBD1,once,TRBV7-9
CASRELADTDTQYF,TGTGCCAGCAGGGAGCTAGCGGACACAGATACGCAGTATTTT,TRBJ2-3,TRBD2,.,TRBV28
CSVDKGGELFF,TGCAGCGTTGACAAGGGCGGGGAGCTGTTTTTT,TRBJ2-2,.,.,TRBV29-1
CAISGQGLTYEQYF,TGTGCCATCTCCGGACAGGGCCTCACCTACGAGCAGTACTTC,TRBJ2-7,TRBD1,once,TRBV10-3
CASSITANQPQHF,TGTGCCAGCAGTATTACAGCGAATCAGCCCCAGCATTTT,TRBJ1-5,.,.,TRBV28
CASRGQNNSPLHF,TGTGCCAGCAGGGGACAGAATAATTCACCCCTCCACTTT,TRBJ1-6,TRBD1,.,TRBV6-1
CASRRQGNEKTQYF,TGTGCCAGCAGAAGACAGGGTAACGAGAAGACCCAGTACTTC,TRBJ2-5,TRBD1,.,TRBV6-5
CASSRGPVGGFVETQYF,TGTGCCAGTAGTAGGGGACCGGTAGGAGGTTTCGTTGAGACCCAGTACTTC,TRBJ2-5,.,.,TRBV19
CASSYTGGYGYTF,TGTGCCAGCAGCTATACAGGGGGCTATGGCTACACCTTC,TRBJ1-2,TRBD1,.,TRBV7-2
CAISEYTVANYGYTF,TGTGCCATCAGTGAGTATACGGTCGCTAACTATGGCTACACCTTC,TRBJ1-2,.,.,TRBV10-3